One T cell receptor beta chain is described in this entry. Its antigen is undetermined. The sample comes from a study of lymphopenia after photon versus proton radiotherapy. General study results and limits: Relative stability marked proton patients; photon patients lost diversity and naive cells. Oligoclonal CD8+ Temra expansion after nadir drove photon patients' diversity drop.

V was clipped by 10 bases and J by 8 bases, with 21 bases between them. CDR1 is MNHEY and CDR2 is SVGAGI in the germline V gene. The CDR3 has 14 residues. Sequenced by immunoSEQ multiplex PCR; TCRdb stores in-frame clones only, minus some. This sample has 89,000 or so clones; around four fifths occur once, and the top ten carry about 1.3%. The sequencing here drew on peripheral blood, taken from a patient treated with proton-based radiotherapy. The rearrangement joins TRBV6-5 to TRBJ2-1, with D possibly being TRBD2 (6 bases). The sequence came from a man in his fifties or sixties with pancreatic cancer. CDR3 bases: TGTGCCACCACGAGAAGCGGGTTCATAGATGAGCAGTTCTTC. It translates to CATTRSGFIDEQFF.